The next 19 T cell receptor beta chains were all read from a single sample in a study of cytomegalovirus exposure and HLA in healthy donors. PCR primers comprised 60 Vbeta and 13 Jbeta primers. The repertoire was sequenced with immunoSEQ multiplex PCR; TCRdb's copy has only in-frame clones and lacks some. Of 160,000 or so clones detected, roughly 83% appear once; the ten largest clones hold around 1.6%. The sequenced sample consisted of PBMCs. The receptors were sampled from a woman aged 18-29 years in good health and CMV-seronegative.

The chain couples TRBV11-3 to TRBJ1-1; a possible D gene is TRBD1 (6 bases). Germline V gene data show CDR1 as SGHNT and CDR2 as YENEEA. Trimming cost V 5 bases and J 10 bases, with 26 bases left between them. CDR3 size: 16 residues. The CDR3 sequence: CASSPGGAGATRGAFF. The CDR3 nucleotides read TGTGCCAGCAGCCCGGGAGGGGCAGGGGCTACCCGGGGAGCTTTCTTT.

The chain is built from TRBV5-1 and TRBJ2-3, with 11 bases identical to TRBD2. After removal of 0 bases from V and 3 bases from J, the junction contained 3 bases not matched to a gene. The CDR3 loop spans 16 amino acids. Germline values: CDR1 SGHRS, CDR2 YFSETQ. The DNA of the CDR3 is TGCGCCAGCAGCTTGGGTGCTAGCGGGGGGACAGATACGCAGTATTTT. Translating gives CASSLGASGGTDTQYF.

V is TRBV27 and J is TRBJ2-3; D might be TRBD1 (5 bases). There are 16 residues in the CDR3. The V end lost 3 bases, the J end lost 3 bases, and 16 bases lay between the germline ends. Germline CDR1 reads MNHEY; CDR2 reads SMNVEV (reference sequence). The CDR3, as DNA: TGTGCCAGCAGTTTTCAGGCAGGGAAGAGAACAGATACGCAGTATTTT. It codes for CASSFQAGKRTDTQYF.

The chain carries TRBV5-4 and TRBJ1-1; D is undetermined. Trimming left V 0 bases short and J 8 bases short, with 20 bases between. This CDR3 is built from 16 residues. Germline V gene sequence: CDR1 SGHNT, CDR2 YYREEE (reference sequence). The CDR3 spells CASSLGSSLSAQEAFF. Here the CDR3 DNA reads TGTGCCAGCAGCTTGGGAAGTAGTCTCAGCGCACAAGAAGCTTTCTTT. Looking up the rest from reference TRBV5-4 and TRBJ1-1 gives the full variable domain: ETGVTQSPTHLIKTRGQQVTLRCSSQSGHNTVSWYQQALGQGPQFIFQYYREEENGRGNFPPRFSGLQFPNYSSELNVNALELDDSALYLCASSLGSSLSAQEAFFGQGTRLTVV.

Only a few counts were recorded for this clone. The rearrangement joins TRBV27 to TRBJ1-1, with a weak D call TRBD1 (5 bases). Germline V gene data show CDR1 as MNHEY and CDR2 as SMNVEV (reference sequence). CDR3 length: 15 residues. Trimming removed 6 bases at V and 4 bases at J, with 18 bases between. CDR3: CASSASLGGFTEAFF. In nucleotides, the CDR3 is TGTGCCAGCAGCGCCTCCCTCGGGGGTTTCACTGAAGCTTTCTTT.

The chain carries TRBV5-4 and TRBJ2-7, with D perhaps TRBD2 (5 bases). Trimming cost V 2 bases and J 2 bases, with 11 bases left between them. The CDR3 covers 14 residues. The germline gives CDR1 SGHNT, CDR2 YYREEE (reference sequence). In DNA, the CDR3 is TGTGCCAGCAGCTTCGACCCCGGGACCTACGAGCAGTACTTC. Protein product: CASSFDPGTYEQYF.

The gene calls are TRBV5-1 and TRBJ2-2; 7 bases align to TRBD1. Unmatched junction bases numbered 4, after V lost 5 bases and J lost 0 bases. The CDR3 sequence is 15 residues long. Germline loops: CDR1 SGHRS, CDR2 YFSETQ. Here the CDR3 DNA reads TGCGCCAGCAGTCTTGGGACAGCGAACACCGGGGAGCTGTTTTTT. This translates into CASSLGTANTGELFF.

The V gene is TRBV10-1, the J gene TRBJ1-2, with TRBD1 as a possible D gene (5 bases). The CDR3 has 13 amino acids. V was trimmed by 3 bases and J by 8 bases, leaving 13 bases between them. Germline V CDR1 and CDR2: WNHNN, SYGVQD (reference sequence). In nucleotides, the CDR3 is TGCGCCAGCAGTGACCAGGGTAGTAGAGGCTACACCTTC. It codes for CASSDQGSRGYTF.

This clone was detected only a few times. The rearrangement uses TRBV7-8 and TRBJ2-2; TRBD1 is a possible D gene (6 bases). V lost 5 bases to trimming and J lost 4 bases, with 14 bases between them. Germline assignment: CDR1 SGHVS and CDR2 FQNEAQ. This CDR3 has 15 residues. CDR3 in amino acids: CASSPLTGVTGELFF. The CDR3 DNA reads as TGTGCCAGCAGCCCGTTGACAGGAGTCACCGGGGAGCTGTTTTTT.

The DNA of the CDR3 is TGTGCCAGTAGACGGGACAACACGAACACCGGGGAGCTGTTTTTT. Its protein is CASRRDNTNTGELFF. V and J are TRBV19 and TRBJ2-2; TRBD1 is a possible D gene (6 bases). The CDR3 totals 15 residues. V lost 6 bases, J lost 0 bases, and 11 bases lay in between. The germline V gene encodes CDR1 LNHDA and CDR2 SQIVND (reference sequence).

CDR3 sequence (DNA): TGTGCCAGTCGGACAGGGCCCTATAGCAATCAGCCCCAGCATTTT. Translated, it gives CASRTGPYSNQPQHF. The gene calls are TRBV19 and TRBJ1-5, with 8 positions matching TRBD1. V lost 8 bases and J lost 0; bases outside the gene matches: 6. The CDR3 consists of 15 residues. CDR1 LNHDA and CDR2 SQIVND come from the germline V gene (reference sequence). Using reference TRBV19 and TRBJ1-5 for the parts outside the CDR3, the full variable domain is DGGITQSPKYLFRKEGQNVTLSCEQNLNHDAMYWYRQDPGQGLRLIYYSQIVNDFQKGDIAEGYSVSREKKESFPLTVTSAQKNPTAFYLCASRTGPYSNQPQHFGDGTRLSIL.

The table lists this clone with a count of one. The chain employs TRBV30 and TRBJ1-6; D is ambiguous. V shed 0 bases and J shed 8 bases, with 17 bases lying between them. Germline CDR1 and CDR2: GTSNPN and SVGIG (reference sequence). CDR3 length: 16 amino acids. In nucleotides, the CDR3 is TGTGCCTGGAGTGTATATCGGCGGTTCGTTGATTCACCCCTCCACTTT. This gives the protein CAWSVYRRFVDSPLHF.

The rearrangement joins TRBV6-1 to TRBJ2-1, with 8 nucleotides matching TRBD2. The CDR3 sequence is 15 residues long. Trimming removed 5 bases from V and 8 bases from J; junction bases left unmatched: 11. The germline CDR1 and CDR2 sequences are MNHNS and SASEGT. This chain's CDR3 is CASSQRGGRVDEQFF. DNA of the CDR3: TGTGCCAGCAGTCAACGGGGGGGCCGGGTTGATGAGCAGTTCTTC.

This chain connects TRBV2 to TRBJ2-5; the D gene is possibly TRBD1 (6 bases). TRBJ2-7 explains the end of the DNA better; the J call may be wrong. Germline V gene lookup returns CDR1 SNHLY and CDR2 FYNNEI. This CDR3 spans 15 amino acids. CDR3 coding DNA: TGTGCCAGCAGTGCGACAGGACAAATCTCCTACGAGCAGTACTTC. This translates into CASSATGQISYEQYF.

For this clone: A junction end diverges from the germline sequence, so it may reflect a read error. This chain joins TRBV7-9 and TRBJ1-5, with a possible D match to TRBD1 (5 bases). The CDR3 runs 14 residues. Germline CDR1 and CDR2: SEHNR and FQNEAQ (reference sequence). The CDR3, as DNA: TGTTCCAGCAGCGAAATGGGGGGTTCTCAGCCCCAGCATTTT. Protein sequence: CSSSEMGGSQPQHF.

The chain joins TRBV7-2 to TRBJ2-7, with a tentative D call TRBD1 (5 bases). This CDR3 is built from 13 residues. Germline lookup yields CDR1 SGHTA and CDR2 FQGNSA. V lost 5 bases to trimming and J lost 4 bases, with 12 bases between them. The CDR3 nucleotides are TGTGCCAGCAGCCCCCTCGACAGATACGAGCAGTACTTC. The encoded protein is CASSPLDRYEQYF.

This sequence joins TRBV11-2 and TRBJ2-1, with D uncertain. Germline-derived CDR1 and CDR2 are SGHAT and FQNNGV. CDR3 length equals 15 residues. The V gene lost 3 bases and the J gene lost 7 bases, with 16 bases spanning the gap. CDR3 residues: CASSFLSTAVNEQFF. DNA of the CDR3: TGTGCCAGCAGCTTTCTAAGTACAGCTGTGAATGAGCAGTTCTTC.

The rearrangement uses TRBV27 and TRBJ2-3, with 10 positions matching TRBD1. The CDR3 contains 14 residues. Germline V lookup: CDR1 MNHEY, CDR2 SMNVEV (reference sequence). The V segment lost 4 bases and the J segment 5 bases; nucleotides outside the gene matches: 3. This CDR3 is CASSSGTGVDTQYF. In DNA form, the CDR3 reads TGTGCCAGCAGTTCGGGGACAGGGGTAGATACGCAGTATTTT.

This chain uses TRBV15 with TRBJ1-6; D remains unclear. The CDR3 covers 14 residues. V was cut by 6 bases and J by 4 bases, with 10 bases left in between. Germline V CDR1 and CDR2: LNHNV, YYDKDF (reference sequence). The CDR3 loop is CATSNRQYNSPLHF. DNA of the CDR3: TGTGCCACCAGTAACAGACAATATAATTCACCCCTCCACTTT.